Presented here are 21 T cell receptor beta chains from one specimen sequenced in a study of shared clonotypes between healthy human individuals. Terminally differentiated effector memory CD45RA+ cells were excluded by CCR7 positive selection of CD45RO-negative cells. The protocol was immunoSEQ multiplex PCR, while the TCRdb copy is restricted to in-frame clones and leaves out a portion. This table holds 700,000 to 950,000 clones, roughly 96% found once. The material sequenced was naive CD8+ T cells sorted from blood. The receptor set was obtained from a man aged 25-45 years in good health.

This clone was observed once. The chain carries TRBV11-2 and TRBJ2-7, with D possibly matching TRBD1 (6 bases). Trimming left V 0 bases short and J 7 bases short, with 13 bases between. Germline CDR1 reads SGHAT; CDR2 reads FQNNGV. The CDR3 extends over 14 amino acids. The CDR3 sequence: CASSLEWGLGEQYF. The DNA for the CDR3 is TGTGCCAGCAGCTTAGAATGGGGGCTAGGTGAGCAGTACTTC.

Here the CDR3 reads CASSPGGYVEQYF. DNA of the CDR3: TGTGCCAGCAGTCCAGGGGGTTATGTCGAGCAGTACTTC. The J gene is TRBJ2-7, the V gene TRBV28, with 7 bases lining up with TRBD1. The germline CDR1 and CDR2 sequences are MDHEN and SYDVKM. Trimming took 5 bases from V and 6 from J; bases not matched to a gene: 7. This CDR3 has 13 amino acids. Full variable domain (missing parts from reference TRBV28 and TRBJ2-7): DVKVTQSSRYLVKRTGEKVFLECVQDMDHENMFWYRQDPGLGLRLIYFSYDVKMKEKGDIPEGYSVSREKKERFSLILESASTNQTSMYLCASSPGGYVEQYFGPGTRLTVT.

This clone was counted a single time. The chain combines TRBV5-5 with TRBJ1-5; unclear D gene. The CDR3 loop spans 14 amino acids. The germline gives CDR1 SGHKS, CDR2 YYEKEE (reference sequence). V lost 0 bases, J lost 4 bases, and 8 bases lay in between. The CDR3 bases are TGTGCCAGCAGCTTGGAACAGCGAAATCAGCCCCAGCATTTT. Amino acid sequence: CASSLEQRNQPQHF.

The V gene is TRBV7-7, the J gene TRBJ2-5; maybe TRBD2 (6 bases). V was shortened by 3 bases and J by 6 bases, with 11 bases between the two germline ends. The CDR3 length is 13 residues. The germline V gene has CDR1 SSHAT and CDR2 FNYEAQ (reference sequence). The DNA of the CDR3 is TGTGCCAGCAGCTTGGTGGAGGGAAAGACCCAGTACTTC. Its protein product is CASSLVEGKTQYF.

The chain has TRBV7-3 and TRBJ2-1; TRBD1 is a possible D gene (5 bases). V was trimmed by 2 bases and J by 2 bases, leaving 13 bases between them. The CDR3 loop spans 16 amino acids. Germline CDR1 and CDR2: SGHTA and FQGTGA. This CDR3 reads CASSLEGVPTYNEQFF. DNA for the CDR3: TGTGCCAGCAGCTTAGAAGGGGTCCCGACCTACAATGAGCAGTTCTTC. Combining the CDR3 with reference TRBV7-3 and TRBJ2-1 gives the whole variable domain GAGVSQTPSNKVTEKGKYVELRCDPISGHTALYWYRQSLGQGPEFLIYFQGTGAADDSGLPNDRFFAVRPEGSVSTLKIQRTERGDSAVYLCASSLEGVPTYNEQFFGPGTRLTVL.

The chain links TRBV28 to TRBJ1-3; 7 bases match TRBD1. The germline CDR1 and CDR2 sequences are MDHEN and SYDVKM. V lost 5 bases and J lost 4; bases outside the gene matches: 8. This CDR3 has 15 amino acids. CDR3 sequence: CASSVYRGIGNTIYF. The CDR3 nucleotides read TGTGCCAGCAGTGTATACAGGGGAATCGGAAACACCATATATTTT.

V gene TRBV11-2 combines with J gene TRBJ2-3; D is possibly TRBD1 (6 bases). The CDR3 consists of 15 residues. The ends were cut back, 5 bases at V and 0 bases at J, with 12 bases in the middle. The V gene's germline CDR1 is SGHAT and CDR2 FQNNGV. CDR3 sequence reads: CASSPGTKSTDTQYF. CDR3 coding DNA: TGTGCCAGCAGCCCCGGGACAAAAAGCACAGATACGCAGTATTTT. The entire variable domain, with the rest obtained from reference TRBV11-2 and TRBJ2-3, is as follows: EAGVAQSPRYKIIEKRQSVAFWCNPISGHATLYWYQQILGQGPKLLIQFQNNGVVDDSQLPKDRFSAERLKGVDSTLKIQPAKLEDSAVYLCASSPGTKSTDTQYFGPGTRLTVL.

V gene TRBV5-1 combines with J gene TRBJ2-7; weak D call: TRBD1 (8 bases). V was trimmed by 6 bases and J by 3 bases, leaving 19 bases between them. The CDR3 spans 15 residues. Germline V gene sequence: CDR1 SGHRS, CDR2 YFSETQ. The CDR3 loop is CASMITGGGYYEQYF. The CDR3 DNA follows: TGCGCCAGCATGATAACAGGGGGAGGGTACTACGAGCAGTACTTC.

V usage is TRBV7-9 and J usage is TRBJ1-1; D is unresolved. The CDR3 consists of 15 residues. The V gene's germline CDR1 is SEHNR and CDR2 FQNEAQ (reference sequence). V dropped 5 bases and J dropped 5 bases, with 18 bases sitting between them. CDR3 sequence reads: CASSPTLRGGTEAFF. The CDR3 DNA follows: TGTGCCAGCAGCCCTACCTTGCGAGGAGGAACTGAAGCTTTCTTT.

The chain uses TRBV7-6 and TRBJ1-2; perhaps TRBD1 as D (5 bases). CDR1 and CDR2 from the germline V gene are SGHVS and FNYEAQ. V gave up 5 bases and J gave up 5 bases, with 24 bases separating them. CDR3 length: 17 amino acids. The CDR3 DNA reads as TGTGCCAGCAGCCCCAGCGGTTTGGGGGAAGGCTCTTATGGCTACACCTTC. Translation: CASSPSGLGEGSYGYTF.

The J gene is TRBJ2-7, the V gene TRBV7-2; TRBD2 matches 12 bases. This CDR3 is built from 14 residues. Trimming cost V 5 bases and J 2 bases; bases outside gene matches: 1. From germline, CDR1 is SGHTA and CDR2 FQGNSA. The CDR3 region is CASSPSGRAYEQYF. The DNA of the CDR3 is TGTGCCAGCAGCCCTAGCGGGAGGGCCTACGAGCAGTACTTC.

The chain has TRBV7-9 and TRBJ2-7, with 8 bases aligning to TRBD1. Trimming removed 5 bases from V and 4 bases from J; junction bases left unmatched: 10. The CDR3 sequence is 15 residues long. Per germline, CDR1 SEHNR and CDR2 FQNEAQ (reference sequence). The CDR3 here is CASSAAGGAQYEQYF. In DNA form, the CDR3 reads TGTGCCAGCAGCGCAGCAGGGGGCGCACAGTACGAGCAGTACTTC.

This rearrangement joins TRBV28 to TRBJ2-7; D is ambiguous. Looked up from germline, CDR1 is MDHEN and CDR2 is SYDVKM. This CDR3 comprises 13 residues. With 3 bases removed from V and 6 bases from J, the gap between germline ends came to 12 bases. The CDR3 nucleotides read TGTGCCAGCAGTTTCGCCCCCCCCACCGAGCAGTACTTC. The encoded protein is CASSFAPPTEQYF.

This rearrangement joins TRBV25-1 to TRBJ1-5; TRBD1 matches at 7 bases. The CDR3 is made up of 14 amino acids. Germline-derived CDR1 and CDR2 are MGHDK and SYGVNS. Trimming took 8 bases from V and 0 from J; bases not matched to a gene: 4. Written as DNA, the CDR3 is TGTGCCAGCCGGGACAGCGATAGCAATCAGCCCCAGCATTTT. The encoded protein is CASRDSDSNQPQHF.

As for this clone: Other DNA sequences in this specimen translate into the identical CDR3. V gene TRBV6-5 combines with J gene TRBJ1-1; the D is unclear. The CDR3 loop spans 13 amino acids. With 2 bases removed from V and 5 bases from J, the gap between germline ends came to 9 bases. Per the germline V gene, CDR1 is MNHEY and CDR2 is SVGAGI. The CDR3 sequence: CASSYPGETEAFF. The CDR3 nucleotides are TGTGCCAGCAGTTACCCGGGCGAAACTGAAGCTTTCTTT.

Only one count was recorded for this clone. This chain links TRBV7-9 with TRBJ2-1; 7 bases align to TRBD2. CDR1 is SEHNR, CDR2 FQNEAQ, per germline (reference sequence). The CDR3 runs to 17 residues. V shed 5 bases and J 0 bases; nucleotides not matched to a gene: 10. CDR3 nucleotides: TGTGCCAGCAGCGACGGCTCGGGAGGAGTCTCCTACAATGAGCAGTTCTTC. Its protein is CASSDGSGGVSYNEQFF.

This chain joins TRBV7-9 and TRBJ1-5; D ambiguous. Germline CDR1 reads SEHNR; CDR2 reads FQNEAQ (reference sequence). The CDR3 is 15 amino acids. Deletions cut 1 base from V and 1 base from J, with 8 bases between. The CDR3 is CASSLDLLSNQPQHF. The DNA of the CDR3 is TGTGCCAGCAGCTTAGATCTGCTCAGCAATCAGCCCCAGCATTTT. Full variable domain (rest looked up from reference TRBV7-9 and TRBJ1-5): DTGVSQNPRHKITKRGQNVTFRCDPISEHNRLYWYRQTLGQGPEFLTYFQNEAQLEKSRLLSDRFSAERPKGSFSTLEIQRTEQGDSAMYLCASSLDLLSNQPQHFGDGTRLSIL.

The CDR3 bases are TGCGCCAGCAGCCAAGACGGGACAGGGGACACTGAAGCTTTCTTT. It yields the protein CASSQDGTGDTEAFF. This chain uses TRBV4-1 with TRBJ1-1; the match to TRBD1 covers 10 bases. J was trimmed by 3 bases and V by 0 bases; bases with no gene match: 1. Germline CDR1 reads MGHRA; CDR2 reads YSYEKL. The CDR3 totals 15 residues.

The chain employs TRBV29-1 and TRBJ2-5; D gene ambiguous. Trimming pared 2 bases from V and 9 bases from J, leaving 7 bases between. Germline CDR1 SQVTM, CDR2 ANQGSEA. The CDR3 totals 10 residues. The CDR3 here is CSVETDSQYF. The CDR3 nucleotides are TGCAGCGTTGAAACCGATTCCCAGTACTTC. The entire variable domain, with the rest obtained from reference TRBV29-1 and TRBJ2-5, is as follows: SAVISQKPSRDICQRGTSLTIQCQVDSQVTMMFWYRQQPGQSLTLIATANQGSEATYESGFVIDKFPISRPNLTFSTLTVSNMSPEDSSIYLCSVETDSQYFGPGTRLLVL.

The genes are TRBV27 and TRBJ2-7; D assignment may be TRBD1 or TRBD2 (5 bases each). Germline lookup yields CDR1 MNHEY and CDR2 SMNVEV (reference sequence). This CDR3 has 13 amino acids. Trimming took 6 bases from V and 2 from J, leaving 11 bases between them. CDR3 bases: TGTGCCAGCAGAAGGGACGACCCCTACGAGCAGTACTTC. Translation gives CASRRDDPYEQYF.

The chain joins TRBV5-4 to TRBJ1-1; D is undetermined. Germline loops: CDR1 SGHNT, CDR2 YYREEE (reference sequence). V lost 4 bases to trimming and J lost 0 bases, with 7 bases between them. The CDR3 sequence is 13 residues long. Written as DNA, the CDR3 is TGTGCCAGCAGCCCTGCGGTGAACACTGAAGCTTTCTTT. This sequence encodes CASSPAVNTEAFF.